The 10 T cell receptor beta chains listed next were all sequenced from one sample in a study of blood T cell repertoires in COVID-19. TCRdb's copy holds only in-frame clones and misses some; the assay was immunoSEQ multiplex PCR. The data show roughly 150,000 clones, roughly nine tenths seen once. The sample was PBMCs or T cells enriched from blood (not recorded which). The receptors were sampled from a woman in her 40s who had been exposed to COVID-19.

This chain uses TRBV24-1 with TRBJ2-3, with TRBD2 matching over 12 bases. After removal of 9 bases from V and 4 bases from J, the junction contained 16 bases not matched to a gene. CDR3 length equals 18 residues. Germline CDR1 is KGHDR and CDR2 is SFDVKD. CDR3 nucleotides: TGTGCCACCGGGTGTCATGCTAGCGGGAGGGTGGCGGCAGATACGCAGTATTTT. It is translated as CATGCHASGRVAADTQYF.

The chain couples TRBV4-1 to TRBJ2-3; tentative D call: TRBD1 (6 bases). Trimming removed 1 base at V and 2 bases at J, with 13 bases between. The CDR3 contains 16 residues. CDR1 MGHRA and CDR2 YSYEKL come from the germline V gene. In DNA, the CDR3 is TGCGCCAGCAGCCAAGCCGGAACAGGGCTCACAGATACGCAGTATTTT. Translated: CASSQAGTGLTDTQYF.

The CDR3 DNA sequence: TGTGCCAGCAGCCAAGACTGGGGCGACACTGAAGCTTTCTTT. This gives the protein CASSQDWGDTEAFF. The chain links TRBV14 to TRBJ1-1; D is perhaps TRBD1 (5 bases). CDR1 is SGHDN and CDR2 is FVKESK in the germline V gene. V was clipped by 0 bases and J by 3 bases, with 8 bases between them. The CDR3 length is 14 residues. Together with reference TRBV14 and TRBJ1-1, the CDR3 gives the full variable domain: EAGVTQFPSHSVIEKGQTVTLRCDPISGHDNLYWYRRVMGKEIKFLLHFVKESKQDESGMPNNRFLAERTGGTYSTLKVQPAELEDSGVYFCASSQDWGDTEAFFGQGTRLTVV.

The chain combines TRBV9 with TRBJ2-1; D is uncertain. CDR3 size: 13 residues. Trimming cost V 0 bases and J 7 bases, with 8 bases left between them. Germline V gene lookup returns CDR1 SGDLS and CDR2 YYNGEE. The CDR3 reads CASSVARSNEQFF. Here the CDR3 DNA reads TGTGCCAGCAGCGTAGCTCGGTCGAATGAGCAGTTCTTC.

The V and J genes are TRBV27 and TRBJ1-2; no clear D. The CDR3 extends over 14 amino acids. Germline values: CDR1 MNHEY, CDR2 SMNVEV (reference sequence). Trimming stripped 0 bases from V and 6 bases from J, with 11 bases between. DNA for the CDR3: TGTGCCAGCAGTTTATCGCCCGAGCCGGATGGCTACACCTTC. Its translation is CASSLSPEPDGYTF.

The chain employs TRBV4-2 and TRBJ1-3, with D tentatively TRBD1 (6 bases). Trimming took 0 bases from V and 1 from J, leaving 10 bases between them. The CDR3 runs to 16 residues. Germline-derived CDR1 and CDR2 are LGHNA and YNFKEQ. CDR3 region: CASSQDPTGSGNTIYF. The CDR3 bases are TGTGCCAGCAGCCAAGATCCTACAGGGTCTGGAAACACCATATATTTT.

The V call is TRBV2, the J call TRBJ2-5; 9 nucleotides agree with TRBD1. With 5 bases clipped from V and 4 bases from J, the junction kept 8 bases outside the gene matches. The length of the CDR3 is 15 residues. Germline V CDR1 and CDR2: SNHLY, FYNNEI. CDR3 loop: CASSSQTGGIETQYF. Written as DNA, the CDR3 is TGTGCCAGCAGTTCCCAGACAGGGGGTATAGAGACCCAGTACTTC.

This chain links TRBV25-1 with TRBJ2-1; 7 bases align to TRBD1. The CDR3 covers 15 residues. The V and J ends lost 5 bases and 0 bases, in that order; junction bases with no gene match: 4. Germline CDR1 reads MGHDK; CDR2 reads SYGVNS. The CDR3, as DNA: TGTGCCAGCAGTCAATCAGGGGGCTCCTACAATGAGCAGTTCTTC. It translates to CASSQSGGSYNEQFF. The full variable domain, rest sourced from reference TRBV25-1 and TRBJ2-1, is EADIYQTPRYLVIGTGKKITLECSQTMGHDKMYWYQQDPGMELHLIHYSYGVNSTEKGDLSSESTVSRIRTEHFPLTLESARPSHTSQYLCASSQSGGSYNEQFFGPGTRLTVL.

This chain connects TRBV5-6 to TRBJ1-6, with a possible D match to TRBD1 (5 bases). Trimming left V 3 bases short and J 7 bases short, with 8 bases between. Germline V CDR1 and CDR2: SGHDT, YYEEEE. There are 13 residues in the CDR3. CDR3 residues: CASSWGTNSPLHF. The CDR3 DNA is TGTGCCAGCAGCTGGGGCACCAATTCACCCCTCCACTTT.

The rearrangement uses TRBV19 and TRBJ1-5, with D possibly being TRBD1 (5 bases). Trimming shortened V by 4 bases and J by 8 bases, and 15 bases separated the two germline ends. The length of the CDR3 is 14 residues. Germline V gene data show CDR1 as LNHDA and CDR2 as SQIVND (reference sequence). CDR3 in amino acids: CASSTAGPQEPQHF. The CDR3 DNA sequence: TGTGCCAGTAGTACCGCGGGGCCGCAAGAGCCCCAGCATTTT.